The 29 T cell receptor beta chains below come from one sample, sequenced in a study of cytomegalovirus exposure and HLA in healthy donors. The PCR contained 60 Vbeta and 13 Jbeta primers. Assay: immunoSEQ multiplex PCR; the TCRdb copy retains only in-frame clones and omits some. The sample includes about 91,000 clones, around 67% of them seen just once. The specimen sequenced was PBMCs. Every receptor here comes from a human donor in good health.

The chain uses TRBV11-3 and TRBJ2-4, with TRBD2 identical over 13 bases. CDR3 length: 17 residues. Germline values: CDR1 SGHNT, CDR2 YENEEA. V was pared by 1 base and J by 7 bases, with 7 bases of the junction left unmatched. The DNA of the CDR3 is TGTGCCAGCAGCTTAGTACTAGCGGGGGGGCGGGCCAACATTCAGTACTTC. It specifies CASSLVLAGGRANIQYF.

This clone was observed a few times. The V gene is TRBV6-1, the J gene TRBJ2-1; TRBD1 matches 8 bases. This CDR3 contains 15 residues. Germline lookup yields CDR1 MNHNS and CDR2 SASEGT. J gave up 0 bases and V 4 bases, and 2 bases lay outside the gene matches. The CDR3 loop is CASSGQGSSYNEQFF. The CDR3 DNA sequence: TGTGCCAGCAGTGGACAGGGGAGCTCCTACAATGAGCAGTTCTTC.

This chain joins TRBV5-1 and TRBJ2-7; D may be TRBD1 (6 bases). Between the trimmed V and J ends, which lost 6 bases and 0 bases, there was a span of 16 bases. Germline assignment: CDR1 SGHRS and CDR2 YFSETQ. CDR3 length: 15 residues. Written as DNA, the CDR3 is TGCGCCAGCATTTTATCGGGACATAACTCCTACGAGCAGTACTTC. It translates to CASILSGHNSYEQYF.

This clone was counted a few times. The rearrangement links TRBV27 to TRBJ1-5, with 7 bases lining up with TRBD1. Germline V gives CDR1 MNHEY, CDR2 SMNVEV (reference sequence). The trim removed 1 base at V and 0 bases at J, leaving 3 bases unmatched. The CDR3 is made up of 16 amino acids. The CDR3: CASSLFGTDSNQPQHF. The CDR3 region has the DNA TGTGCCAGCAGTTTATTCGGGACAGATAGCAATCAGCCCCAGCATTTT.

The CDR3 loop reads CAISESGTGGNTGELFF. The CDR3 coding sequence is TGTGCCATCAGTGAGTCCGGGACAGGGGGCAACACCGGGGAGCTGTTTTTT. This chain connects TRBV10-3 to TRBJ2-2, with TRBD1 matching 12 bases. This CDR3 contains 17 residues. Trimming removed 0 bases from V and 2 bases from J; junction bases left unmatched: 1. CDR1 is ENHRY, CDR2 SYGVKD, per germline.

The V call is TRBV5-1, the J call TRBJ2-5, with 9 bases aligning to TRBD1. Germline lookup yields CDR1 SGHRS and CDR2 YFSETQ. Trimming removed 2 bases from V and 5 bases from J; junction bases left unmatched: 4. The CDR3 runs to 14 residues. The CDR3, as DNA: TGCGCCAGCAGCTTACAGGGGGCGGGTGAGACCCAGTACTTC. This encodes CASSLQGAGETQYF.

J is TRBJ1-6 and V is TRBV9; 9 bases are a match to TRBD1. J gave up 10 bases and V 4 bases, and 15 bases lay outside the gene matches. This CDR3 contains 17 residues. Germline V CDR1 and CDR2: SGDLS, YYNGEE. The CDR3 bases are TGTGCCAGCAGCCCCCTTGGGACAGGGCTGGGGGAATCACCCCTCCACTTT. Translated: CASSPLGTGLGESPLHF.

This clone was observed a single time. This chain links TRBV4-1 with TRBJ2-7; the match to TRBD2 covers 13 bases. CDR1 and CDR2 from the germline V gene are MGHRA and YSYEKL. Unmatched junction bases numbered 6, after V lost 5 bases and J lost 5 bases. CDR3 length equals 15 residues. The CDR3 nucleotides read TGCGCCAGCAGCACCACTAGCGGGGGGGCCGACGAGCAGTACTTC. It codes for CASSTTSGGADEQYF.

V usage is TRBV2 and J usage is TRBJ2-5; a weak D match, TRBD2 (6 bases). CDR1 and CDR2 from the germline V gene are SNHLY and FYNNEI. The CDR3 is made up of 15 amino acids. Trimming removed 3 bases from V and 7 bases from J, with 18 bases in between. This chain's CDR3 is CASSEHLAPPGTQYF. As DNA, the CDR3 is TGTGCCAGCAGTGAGCACCTAGCGCCACCAGGGACCCAGTACTTC.

This clone was seen a few times. The chain has TRBV10-3 and TRBJ2-7; 7 bases align to TRBD1. Germline loops: CDR1 ENHRY, CDR2 SYGVKD. The CDR3 extends over 13 amino acids. V was clipped by 6 bases and J by 3 bases; unmatched bases: 5. Here the CDR3 reads CAIRVGTDYEQYF. As DNA, the CDR3 is TGTGCCATCAGAGTCGGGACAGACTACGAGCAGTACTTC.

V gene TRBV9 combines with J gene TRBJ2-5; TRBD1 agrees at 8 bases. TRBJ2-7 explains the end of the DNA better; the J call may be wrong. The CDR3 has 14 residues. Germline CDR1 is SGDLS and CDR2 is YYNGEE. The CDR3 bases are TGTGCCAGCAGCAAAGGACAGGGTTTTAACGAGCAGTACTTC. This gives the protein CASSKGQGFNEQYF.

This clone was counted only a few times. This chain joins TRBV6-1 and TRBJ1-1, with 7 bases that match TRBD1. The V segment lost 6 bases and the J segment 3 bases; nucleotides outside the gene matches: 7. The CDR3 has 14 amino acids. Germline CDR1 is MNHNS and CDR2 is SASEGT. CDR3 residues: CASRLRDSYTEAFF. In nucleotides, the CDR3 is TGTGCCAGCAGGCTCCGGGACAGTTACACTGAAGCTTTCTTT.

This CDR3 is CASSYGTGAAKFF. In nucleotides, the CDR3 is TGTGCCAGCAGTTACGGAACAGGGGCTGCTAAGTTCTTC. The chain recombines TRBV6-6 with TRBJ2-1, with 7 bases aligning to TRBD1. Germline V lookup: CDR1 MNHNY, CDR2 SVGAGI (reference sequence). V dropped 2 bases and J dropped 14; count of bases not matched to a gene: 9. This CDR3 has 13 amino acids.

The table lists this clone with a few counts. The rearrangement links TRBV19 to TRBJ2-5, with 10 nucleotides matching TRBD1. Germline V gene sequence: CDR1 LNHDA, CDR2 SQIVND (reference sequence). Losses at the gene ends were 6 bases for V and 2 bases for J; bases not matched to a gene: 9. The CDR3 runs 16 residues. The CDR3 DNA follows: TGTGCCAGTAGAGATCTATTGGACAGGGGGCAAGAGACCCAGTACTTC. Its protein is CASRDLLDRGQETQYF.

The table lists this clone with a few counts. The genes are TRBV29-1 and TRBJ2-5; D is perhaps TRBD2 (5 bases). Trimming removed 5 bases at V and 9 bases at J, with 16 bases between. The CDR3 has 12 residues. CDR1 is SQVTM, CDR2 ANQGSEA, per germline. CDR3 loop: CSVKDGLAAQYF. The CDR3 nucleotides read TGCAGCGTTAAGGACGGACTGGCGGCCCAGTACTTC.

This chain connects TRBV9 to TRBJ2-3, with a weak D call TRBD2 (7 bases). CDR1 is SGDLS, CDR2 YYNGEE, per germline. The V gene lost 7 bases and the J gene lost 4 bases, with 16 bases spanning the gap. This CDR3 comprises 14 residues. In DNA form, the CDR3 reads TGTGCCAGCTCGCCCCGGGGGGCGTCAGATACGCAGTATTTT. Translation gives CASSPRGASDTQYF.

The V and J genes are TRBV2 and TRBJ1-2; D might be TRBD1 (6 bases). Trimming removed 4 bases at V and 1 base at J, with 13 bases between. Germline assignment: CDR1 SNHLY and CDR2 FYNNEI. CDR3 size: 15 residues. CDR3 nucleotide sequence: TGTGCCAGCAGTGCACAGGGATTAGATAACTATGGCTACACCTTC. This encodes CASSAQGLDNYGYTF.

V is TRBV7-9 and J is TRBJ2-7, with 10 bases matching TRBD1. V was pared by 3 bases and J by 1 base, with 3 bases of the junction left unmatched. In germline, CDR1 is SEHNR, CDR2 FQNEAQ (reference sequence). The CDR3 sequence is 15 residues long. The CDR3 DNA sequence: TGTGCCAGCAGCTTGGGACAGGGGCTTTCCTACGAGCAGTACTTC. This encodes CASSLGQGLSYEQYF.

This rearrangement joins TRBV11-2 to TRBJ1-1; the match to TRBD1 covers 9 bases. V lost 6 bases to trimming and J lost 4 bases; unmatched junction nucleotides: 6. The CDR3 totals 14 residues. CDR1 and CDR2 (germline): SGHAT, FQNNGV. The CDR3 DNA follows: TGTGCCAGCAGTCCCGGACAGGGGCTCACTGAAGCTTTCTTT. This encodes CASSPGQGLTEAFF.

The V gene is TRBV2, the J gene TRBJ1-2; D not certain. V gave up 4 bases and J gave up 2 bases, with 11 bases separating them. Per the germline V gene, CDR1 is SNHLY and CDR2 is FYNNEI. The CDR3 sequence is 14 residues long. CDR3 loop: CASSGIYRNYGYTF. The CDR3 DNA is TGTGCCAGCAGTGGTATTTACAGAAACTATGGCTACACCTTC.

The chain joins TRBV7-2 to TRBJ2-2; 7 nucleotides line up with TRBD1. The CDR3 covers 14 residues. Per germline, CDR1 SGHTA and CDR2 FQGNSA. Trimming cost V 3 bases and J 4 bases; bases outside gene matches: 2. The CDR3 loop is CASSLGQPTGELFF. Written as DNA, the CDR3 is TGTGCCAGCAGCTTGGGACAGCCCACCGGGGAGCTGTTTTTT.

This clone was recorded a few times. The chain recombines TRBV6-1 with TRBJ2-7; D may be TRBD1 (5 bases). V was shortened by 6 bases and J by 3 bases, with 12 bases between the two germline ends. This CDR3 contains 13 residues. CDR1 and CDR2 (germline): MNHNS, SASEGT. CDR3 in amino acids: CASRPSQGYEQYF. CDR3 nucleotides: TGTGCCAGCAGGCCTTCCCAGGGCTACGAGCAGTACTTC.

The chain recombines TRBV9 with TRBJ2-2; 10 bases align to TRBD1. Trimming removed 6 bases from V and 3 bases from J; junction bases left unmatched: 2. The CDR3 runs 14 residues. CDR1 is SGDLS, CDR2 YYNGEE, per germline. Written as DNA, the CDR3 is TGTGCCAGCACGGGACAGGGGTACACCGGGGAGCTGTTTTTT. It encodes CASTGQGYTGELFF.

The J gene is TRBJ1-5, the V gene TRBV6-5; tentative D call: TRBD1 (6 bases). CDR1 and CDR2 from the germline V gene are MNHEY and SVGAGI. V shed 8 bases and J shed 5 bases, with 16 bases lying between them. The CDR3 loop spans 14 amino acids. The CDR3 loop reads CASARGRGDQPQHF. The CDR3 DNA follows: TGTGCCAGCGCAAGGGGCAGGGGCGATCAGCCCCAGCATTTT.

Only a few counts were recorded for this clone. The chain is built from TRBV9 and TRBJ2-3; D may be TRBD2 (5 bases). Per germline, CDR1 SGDLS and CDR2 YYNGEE. Trimming removed 3 bases from V and 4 bases from J, with 12 bases in between. This CDR3 is 14 amino acids long. In DNA, the CDR3 is TGTGCCAGCAGCGGCAGGCTAGCTGCAGATACGCAGTATTTT. Translation gives CASSGRLAADTQYF.

The chain has TRBV7-2 and TRBJ1-2, with D unclear. This CDR3 spans 13 amino acids. Trimming took 3 bases from V and 7 from J, leaving 12 bases between them. Germline lookup yields CDR1 SGHTA and CDR2 FQGNSA. The CDR3 loop reads CASSLEKRSGYTF. The CDR3 region has the DNA TGTGCCAGCAGCTTGGAGAAAAGGAGTGGCTACACCTTC. The variable domain in full, with the rest retrieved from reference TRBV7-2 and TRBJ1-2, is GAGVSQSPSNKVTEKGKDVELRCDPISGHTALYWYRQSLGQGLEFLIYFQGNSAPDKSGLPSDRFSAERTGGSVSTLTIQRTQQEDSAVYLCASSLEKRSGYTFGSGTRLTVV.

The gene calls are TRBV7-9 and TRBJ1-3, with unresolved D. Trimming cost V 1 base and J 0 bases, with 10 bases left between them. This CDR3 is built from 16 residues. CDR1 and CDR2 (germline): SEHNR, FQNEAQ (reference sequence). Here the CDR3 reads CASSLGVGSSGNTIYF. Here the CDR3 DNA reads TGTGCCAGCAGCTTAGGTGTGGGGAGCTCTGGAAACACCATATATTTT.

This sequence joins TRBV4-3 and TRBJ1-1; D is perhaps TRBD1 (6 bases). The CDR3 sequence is 15 residues long. The germline V gene encodes CDR1 LGHNA and CDR2 YSLEER. With 1 base removed from V and 4 bases from J, the gap between germline ends came to 13 bases. The DNA for the CDR3 is TGCGCCAGCAGCCAAGGATTGGGGGCCAGCACTGAAGCTTTCTTT. Its protein product is CASSQGLGASTEAFF.

As for this clone: The CDR3 carries no conserved terminal phenylalanine or tryptophan, so it likely arises from a read error. J is TRBJ2-7 and V is TRBV19; 9 bases align to TRBD1. Germline values: CDR1 LNHDA, CDR2 SQIVND (reference sequence). This CDR3 region has 14 residues. V was clipped by 3 bases and J by 2 bases; unmatched bases: 2. In nucleotides, the CDR3 is TGTGCCAGTAGTATCCGGGACAGGGCCTACGAGCAGTACCTC. This translates into CASSIRDRAYEQYL.